The clone carrying this T cell receptor (beta chain) has at least ten counts. 5'RACE with 10-nucleotide random UMIs produced the cDNA. MiXCR, applied by TCRdb to the 5' RACE reads, yields one record per CDR3 protein. This sample has some 38,000 distinct CDR3 sequences; 4.8% occur once, and the top ten carry about 10%. The data stem from a study of neurological immune-mediated disorders. The TCR sequence derives from a man aged 18-30 years in good health. The material sequenced was CD4+ T cells from blood.

CDR3 nucleotides: TGTGCCAGCAGCGACTTATCCGGGACATGGCCGGGCAATGAGCAGTTCTTC. Translating gives CASSDLSGTWPGNEQFF. The chain uses TRBV6-5 and TRBJ2-1; possibly TRBD1 for D (6 bases). The CDR3 runs to 17 residues. V lost 6 bases and J 6 bases, leaving 24 bases between the germline ends. CDR1 and CDR2 (germline): MNHEY, SVGAGI.